This T cell receptor beta chain was sequenced for a study of blood T cells in healthy people across ages. The authors ran a second PCR of about 6 to 12 cycles using a sample-barcoded 5' primer and a J-beta primer mix. A template-switch adaptor that had 12 random nucleotides put a tag on each cDNA molecule. Each CDR3 protein is one row after TCRdb ran MiXCR on the 5' RACE reads. Among about 750,000 distinct CDR3 sequences listed, 40% to 65% were seen once. Every donor gave 9.5 to 10 milliliters of peripheral blood. CDR1 DFQATT and CDR2 SNEGSKA come from the germline V gene (reference sequence). CDR3 size: 15 residues. V trimming: 0 bases; J trimming: 5 bases; junction bases outside the gene matches: 6. On this clonotype: Its cognate antigen is unknown.

Notes on the study in general: Because sorting was not performed, PBMCs prevented conclusive naive versus antigen-experienced comparison.

The sample comprised blood. The receptor was derived from an elderly man in good health. This chain links TRBV20-1 with TRBJ2-5; TRBD2 matches 10 bases. CDR3 residues: CSARDLIAGGETQYF. For the CDR3, the DNA is TGCAGTGCTAGAGACCTAATAGCGGGAGGTGAGACCCAGTACTTC.